The 10 T cell receptor beta chains reported below all come from one sample, sequenced in a study of radiotherapy plus CTLA-4 blockade in lung cancer. Measured with immunoSEQ multiplex PCR; TCRdb has only the in-frame clones, and not every one. The repertoire has about 120,000 clones, about 90% of them found once; the top ten carry about 7%. The source material was peripheral blood, sampled from a patient treated with radiotherapy plus ipilimumab. These receptors all stem from a human donor with non-small cell lung cancer that progressed on radiotherapy plus ipilimumab.

This sequence joins TRBV5-6 and TRBJ2-5; the match to TRBD1 covers 12 bases. The germline gives CDR1 SGHDT, CDR2 YYEEEE. The length of the CDR3 is 15 residues. V lost 4 bases, J lost 2 bases, and 3 bases stayed unmatched. The CDR3 DNA is TGTGCCAGCAGCCGGGACAGGGGGCTTCAAGAGACCCAGTACTTC. It encodes CASSRDRGLQETQYF.

The rearrangement joins TRBV19 to TRBJ1-2; D not certain. The CDR3 is 15 amino acids. Germline loops: CDR1 LNHDA, CDR2 SQIVND (reference sequence). V gave up 5 bases and J gave up 5 bases, with 18 bases separating them. CDR3 coding DNA: TGTGCCAGTAGTCTAGCTCCGTCGGAGGGTTATGGCTACACCTTC. The encoded protein is CASSLAPSEGYGYTF.

This chain joins TRBV19 and TRBJ2-1, with D possibly TRBD1 on 6 matching bases. The CDR3 consists of 12 residues. The germline V gene encodes CDR1 LNHDA and CDR2 SQIVND (reference sequence). V lost 6 bases to trimming and J lost 9 bases, with 12 bases between them. In nucleotides, the CDR3 is TGTGCCAGTAGGGGGGACACGAGTGAGCAGTTCTTC. This sequence encodes CASRGDTSEQFF.

The rearrangement uses TRBV25-1 and TRBJ2-3; D is ambiguous. This CDR3 has 12 residues. The ends were cut back, 7 bases at V and 2 bases at J, with 7 bases in the middle. Germline CDR1 is MGHDK and CDR2 is SYGVNS. CDR3: CASTKNTDTQYF. For the CDR3, the DNA is TGTGCCAGCACCAAGAACACAGATACGCAGTATTTT.

The rearrangement uses TRBV11-2 and TRBJ2-7, with TRBD2 identical over 13 bases. Germline CDR1 SGHAT, CDR2 FQNNGV. CDR3 length: 16 residues. Trimming took 5 bases from V and 7 from J; bases not matched to a gene: 11. The CDR3 loop reads CASSPSSGLAGREQYF. The CDR3 DNA is TGTGCCAGCAGCCCCTCTTCGGGACTAGCGGGAAGGGAGCAGTACTTC.

The count of this clone is one. The conserved closing phenylalanine or tryptophan is absent in this CDR3, likely reflecting a read error. It is unclear where the CDR3 begins or ends on the DNA, so no DNA is shown, and the CDR3 is as TCRdb lists it. The chain employs TRBV6-1 and TRBJ2-7. The length of the CDR3 is 12 amino acids, counting both ends. CDR1 is MNHNS and CDR2 is SASEGT in the germline V gene. The CDR3 reads CASSNSGRAQIL.

The genes are TRBV5-1 and TRBJ2-1, with 10 bases that match TRBD2. The CDR3 is made up of 17 amino acids. The germline V gene has CDR1 SGHRS and CDR2 YFSETQ. V was pared by 5 bases and J by 0 bases, with 8 bases of the junction left unmatched. The CDR3 nucleotides read TGCGCCAGCAGTCGAAATAGCGGGAGGAGCTCCTACAATGAGCAGTTCTTC. Protein sequence: CASSRNSGRSSYNEQFF.

The chain is built from TRBV5-1 and TRBJ2-3; tentatively, D is TRBD2 (6 bases). V gave up 5 bases and J gave up 6 bases, with 7 bases separating them. The CDR3 runs to 11 residues. The germline V gene encodes CDR1 SGHRS and CDR2 YFSETQ. CDR3 loop: CASRSGDTQYF. The CDR3 DNA reads TGCGCCAGCAGGAGCGGGGATACGCAGTATTTT. The full variable domain, rest sourced from reference TRBV5-1 and TRBJ2-3, is KAGVTQTPRYLIKTRGQQVTLSCSPISGHRSVSWYQQTPGQGLQFLFEYFSETQRNKGNFPGRFSGRQFSNSRSEMNVSTLELGDSALYLCASRSGDTQYFGPGTRLTVL.

The V and J genes are TRBV2 and TRBJ2-3, with a possible D match to TRBD1 (6 bases). This CDR3 spans 14 amino acids. V shed 0 bases and J shed 3 bases, with 7 bases lying between them. Germline CDR1 and CDR2: SNHLY and FYNNEI. In DNA form, the CDR3 reads TGTGCCAGCAGTGAAGCCAGGGGAACAGATACGCAGTATTTT. It yields the protein CASSEARGTDTQYF. The full variable domain, its missing parts supplied by reference TRBV2 and TRBJ2-3, is EPEVTQTPSHQVTQMGQEVILRCVPISNHLYFYWYRQILGQKVEFLVSFYNNEISEKSEIFDDQFSVERPDGSNFTLKIRSTKLEDSAMYFCASSEARGTDTQYFGPGTRLTVL.

V is TRBV7-9 and J is TRBJ2-1, with 10 bases aligning to TRBD2. This CDR3 region has 16 residues. From germline, CDR1 is SEHNR and CDR2 FQNEAQ (reference sequence). Losses at the gene ends were 4 bases for V and 4 bases for J; bases not matched to a gene: 7. In nucleotides, the CDR3 is TGTGCCAGCAGCTCGCGGACTAGCGGAAAATACAATGAGCAGTTCTTC. This codes for CASSSRTSGKYNEQFF.